This is a list of T cell receptor beta chains from one sample in a study of sequential checkpoint blockade in melanoma. Data came from immunoSEQ multiplex PCR; TCRdb stores just in-frame clones and leaves some out. This repertoire shows a few thousand clones, 19% found once; its top ten account for roughly 22%. This material consisted of tumor tissue (inferred from file names), taken from a patient given nivolumab and ipilimumab in sequence. The source is a human patient with melanoma. Some clones in this sample may be carry-over from other donors' samples. CDR3s include the opening cysteine and the closing phenylalanine or tryptophan. The D gene is left open where the match is weak. Rows give clone size only sometimes, using once, few, many, or a class for an expanded clone.

CDR3 length	V gene	J gene	D gene	clone size	CDR3 protein	CDR3 DNA
15	TRBV6-8	TRBJ2-1	.	.	CASSFLALGYNEQFF	TGTGCCAGCAGTTTCTTAGCCCTTGGATACAATGAGCAGTTCTTC
17	TRBV14	TRBJ2-5	.	.	CASSPNRGGSAAETQYF	TGTGCCAGCAGCCCCAACCGAGGGGGTAGCGCGGCAGAGACCCAGTACTTC
14	TRBV5-1	TRBJ1-1	.	few	CASSGRWGYTEAFF	TGCGCCAGCAGCGGGAGATGGGGATACACTGAAGCTTTCTTT
20	TRBV11-3	TRBJ2-3	TRBD1	many	CASSLRSLTGDGSSTDTQYF	TGTGCCAGCAGCCTCCGAAGTTTGACAGGGGATGGGAGTAGCACAGATACGCAGTATTTT
13	TRBV19	TRBJ1-1	.	few	CASSIGRGTEAFF	TGTGCCAGTAGTATTGGTAGGGGCACTGAAGCTTTCTTT
15	TRBV6-8	TRBJ1-1	TRBD1	.	CASIYNRGMNTEAFF	TGTGCCAGCATATATAACAGGGGAATGAACACTGAAGCTTTCTTT
16	TRBV11-3	TRBJ2-1	TRBD2	many	CASSQPTSPGDDEQFF	TGTGCCAGCAGCCAGCCGACTAGCCCCGGGGACGATGAGCAGTTCTTC
16	TRBV19	TRBJ2-3	TRBD2	few	CASSTGLAGSTDTQYF	TGTGCCAGTAGTACCGGACTAGCGGGAAGCACAGATACGCAGTATTTT
14	TRBV6-8	TRBJ2-3	TRBD2	.	CASSYLAGGDTQYF	TGTGCCAGCAGTTACCTAGCGGGGGGTGATACGCAGTATTTT
12	TRBV9	TRBJ2-1	.	few	CASGQGYNEQFF	TGTGCCAGCGGGCAGGGATACAATGAGCAGTTCTTC
18	TRBV6-1	TRBJ2-5	.	.	CASSEAHRGRGSWETQYF	TGTGCCAGCAGTGAAGCGCATCGTGGCAGGGGATCGTGGGAGACCCAGTACTTC
15	TRBV19	TRBJ2-2	TRBD1	.	CASSIVTGGGGELFF	TGTGCCAGTAGTATAGTTACAGGGGGCGGCGGGGAGCTGTTTTTT
15	TRBV5-1	TRBJ1-5	.	.	CASSQDQGSNQPQHF	TGCGCCAGCAGCCAAGATCAAGGCTCCAATCAGCCCCAGCATTTT
17	TRBV7-7	TRBJ1-1	.	.	CASSSNTGWAVNTEAFF	TGTGCCAGCAGCTCGAATACAGGGTGGGCAGTGAACACTGAAGCTTTCTTT
13	TRBV9	TRBJ2-7	.	few	CASSVAGGIEQYF	TGTGCCAGCAGCGTAGCAGGGGGGATCGAGCAGTACTTC
11	TRBV10-1	TRBJ1-2	.	.	CASSDSGGNTF	TGCGCCAGCAGTGATTCGGGTGGAAACACCTTC
15	TRBV4-1	TRBJ2-5	.	.	CASSHLASGSETQYF	TGCGCCAGCAGCCACTTGGCTTCAGGGTCAGAGACCCAGTACTTC
15	TRBV11-3	TRBJ1-5	.	few	CASSYGQNSNQPQHF	TGTGCCAGCAGCTACGGACAGAACAGCAATCAGCCCCAGCATTTT
14	TRBV6-8	TRBJ1-6	TRBD1	medium-sized	CASTRDRGISPLHF	TGTGCCAGCACCAGAGACAGGGGAATTTCACCCCTCCACTTT
15	TRBV18	TRBJ2-2	.	few	CASSPDTGIHGELFF	TGTGCCAGCTCACCGGATACAGGGATTCACGGGGAGCTGTTTTTT
13	TRBV19	TRBJ1-2	.	.	CASSPTANYGYTF	TGTGCCAGTAGTCCGACAGCTAACTATGGCTACACCTTC
15	TRBV4-1	TRBJ2-7	TRBD1	few	CASSQGQGTPYEQYF	TGCGCCAGCAGCCAAGGACAGGGGACGCCCTACGAGCAGTACTTC
12	TRBV9	TRBJ2-2	.	.	CASSVVNGELFF	TGTGCCAGCAGCGTAGTCAACGGGGAGCTGTTTTTT
19	TRBV5-1	TRBJ2-1	TRBD2	.	CASSLDPSGGARYYNEQFF	TGCGCCAGCAGCTTGGATCCGAGCGGGGGGGCCAGGTATTACAATGAGCAGTTCTTC
14	TRBV12-5	TRBJ2-5	TRBD2	.	CASKPGGARETQYF	TGTGCCAGCAAGCCCGGGGGGGCCAGAGAGACCCAGTACTTC
11	TRBV6-7	TRBJ2-3	.	.	CASSEQDTQYF	TGTGCCAGCAGTGAACAGGATACGCAGTATTTT
16	TRBV11-3	TRBJ2-5	TRBD2	medium-sized	CASSKPGLAGTETQYF	TGTGCCAGCAGCAAACCGGGACTAGCGGGGACTGAGACCCAGTACTTC
15	TRBV11-3	TRBJ2-6	.	few	CASSLGYAGANVLTF	TGTGCCAGCAGCTTAGGGTACGCTGGGGCCAACGTCCTGACTTTC
17	TRBV11-3	TRBJ2-1	TRBD2	many	CASSLRVIAGGLNEQFF	TGTGCCAGCAGCTTACGGGTAATAGCGGGGGGGCTGAATGAGCAGTTCTTC
14	TRBV9	TRBJ2-2	.	many	CASSVGVATGELFF	TGTGCCAGCAGCGTAGGGGTGGCTACCGGGGAGCTGTTTTTT
12	TRBV19	TRBJ2-7	.	.	CASKARTEEQYF	TGTGCCAGTAAAGCCAGGACTGAAGAGCAGTACTTC
16	TRBV9	TRBJ1-2	.	.	CASSSPGPELNYGYTF	TGTGCCAGCAGTTCTCCGGGACCCGAACTTAACTATGGCTACACCTTC
15	TRBV29-1	TRBJ1-1	.	.	CSVLGYPGHPFEAFF	TGCAGCGTGCTGGGATACCCGGGACATCCGTTTGAAGCTTTCTTT
17	TRBV9	TRBJ1-2	TRBD1	medium-sized	CASSAGQGAGGYYGYTF	TGTGCCAGCAGCGCGGGACAGGGGGCTGGCGGCTACTATGGCTACACCTTC
16	TRBV28	TRBJ1-3	.	.	CASSLSEGGVGNTIYF	TGTGCCAGCAGTTTGAGTGAGGGGGGCGTAGGAAACACCATATATTTT
16	TRBV11-3	TRBJ2-7	TRBD1	many	CASSHEPGTGAYEQYF	TGTGCCAGCAGCCACGAACCCGGGACAGGGGCCTACGAGCAGTACTTC
16	TRBV28	TRBJ1-6	.	.	CASSSPEGRRNSPLHF	TGTGCCAGCAGTTCCCCGGAGGGCCGGCGCAATTCACCCCTCCACTTT
15	TRBV11-3	TRBJ2-5	.	many	CASSFANRGGETQYF	TGTGCCAGCAGTTTCGCTAACAGGGGGGGAGAGACCCAGTACTTC
15	TRBV11-3	TRBJ2-7	TRBD1	many	CASSATGTGNHEQYF	TGTGCCAGCAGCGCGACCGGGACAGGGAACCACGAGCAGTACTTC
15	TRBV6-8	TRBJ2-5	.	few	CASNIGAGSLETQYF	TGTGCCAGCAACATCGGGGCAGGGTCCCTGGAGACCCAGTACTTC
14	TRBV9	TRBJ2-3	.	.	CASSVGPSPDTQYF	TGTGCCAGCAGCGTGGGGCCGAGCCCAGATACGCAGTATTTT
16	TRBV6-8	TRBJ1-1	.	.	CASSYRLVGLGTEAFF	TGTGCCAGCAGTTACCGACTTGTGGGTCTCGGCACTGAAGCTTTCTTT
13	TRBV19	TRBJ1-1	.	few	CASSRGRNTEAFF	TGTGCCAGTAGTCGGGGCAGGAACACTGAAGCTTTCTTT
14	TRBV5-1	TRBJ2-7	TRBD2	.	CASSRGTSGYEQYF	TGCGCCAGCAGCCGAGGGACTAGCGGGTACGAGCAGTACTTC
15	TRBV28	TRBJ1-1	.	hyperexpanded	CASSLEALADTEAFF	TGTGCCAGCAGTTTGGAGGCCCTCGCGGACACTGAAGCTTTCTTT
15	TRBV11-3	TRBJ2-7	.	.	CASTPDGDSSYEQYF	TGTGCCAGCACCCCCGACGGGGATTCTTCCTACGAGCAGTACTTC
14	TRBV11-3	TRBJ2-1	.	.	CASTGGGPYNEQFF	TGTGCCAGCACCGGGGGCGGCCCCTACAATGAGCAGTTCTTC
17	TRBV11-3	TRBJ1-3	TRBD1	few	CASSRSRDRSSGNTIYF	TGTGCCAGCAGCCGTTCCCGGGACAGGAGCTCTGGAAACACCATATATTTT
15	TRBV11-3	TRBJ2-7	.	.	CASSFTHVQGYEQYF	TGTGCCAGCAGCTTCACCCACGTACAGGGCTACGAGCAGTACTTC
16	TRBV5-1	TRBJ1-2	.	.	CASSILGGPDNYGYTF	TGCGCCAGCAGCATTCTCGGGGGCCCAGATAACTATGGCTACACCTTC
14	TRBV19	TRBJ1-2	.	few	CASSTFPQDYGYTF	TGTGCCAGTAGTACTTTCCCCCAGGACTATGGCTACACCTTC